This entry lists 2 T cell receptor beta chains sequenced from one sample in a study of blood T cells in healthy people across ages. Primers used in a second PCR of roughly 6 to 12 cycles were a sample-barcoded 5' primer and a J-beta primer mix. TCRdb processed the 5' RACE reads anew with MiXCR; each CDR3 protein has one entry. The table shows around 700,000 distinct CDR3 sequences, with approximately 25% occurring only once. These data were likewise used in another study, on T cells of mothers and their children.

The sample comprised blood. Every receptor here comes from a boy aged 10-17 years in good health.

This clonotype appeared a few times. This chain joins TRBV9 and TRBJ2-1; tentatively, D is TRBD2 (5 bases). The CDR3 length is 17 residues. Trimming took 4 bases from V and 1 from J, leaving 18 bases between them. CDR1 is SGDLS and CDR2 is YYNGEE in the germline V gene. CDR3 coding DNA: TGTGCCAGCAGCCCCAGGACTGGGATAGGGTCCTACAATGAGCAGTTCTTC. This translates into CASSPRTGIGSYNEQFF.

This clonotype has a handful of counts. An end of the junction does not agree with germline; a read error may underlie this. This rearrangement joins TRBV7-7 to TRBJ2-5; 7 nucleotides line up with TRBD2. CDR1 SSHAT and CDR2 FNYEAQ come from the germline V gene (reference sequence). This CDR3 contains 13 residues. The CDR3 DNA follows: TGTGCTAGCAGTTACGGACTAGAAGAGACCCAGTACTTC. Translating it yields CASSYGLEETQYF. Variable domain in full (rest from reference TRBV7-7 and TRBJ2-5): GAGVSQSPRYKVTKRGQDVTLRCDPISSHATLYWYQQALGQGPEFLTYFNYEAQPDKSGLPSDRFSAERPEGSISTLTIQRTEQRDSAMYRCASSYGLEETQYFGPGTRLLVL.